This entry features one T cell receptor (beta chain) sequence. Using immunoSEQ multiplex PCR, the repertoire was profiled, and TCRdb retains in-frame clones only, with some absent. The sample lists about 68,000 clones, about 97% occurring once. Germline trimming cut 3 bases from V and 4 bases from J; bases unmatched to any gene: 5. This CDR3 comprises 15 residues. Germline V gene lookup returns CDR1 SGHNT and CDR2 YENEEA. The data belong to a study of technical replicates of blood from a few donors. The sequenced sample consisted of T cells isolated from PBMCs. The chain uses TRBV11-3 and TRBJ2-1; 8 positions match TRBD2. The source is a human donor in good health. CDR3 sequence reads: CASSFRLAGYNEQFF. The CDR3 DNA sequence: TGTGCCAGCAGCTTCCGGCTAGCGGGTTACAATGAGCAGTTCTTC.